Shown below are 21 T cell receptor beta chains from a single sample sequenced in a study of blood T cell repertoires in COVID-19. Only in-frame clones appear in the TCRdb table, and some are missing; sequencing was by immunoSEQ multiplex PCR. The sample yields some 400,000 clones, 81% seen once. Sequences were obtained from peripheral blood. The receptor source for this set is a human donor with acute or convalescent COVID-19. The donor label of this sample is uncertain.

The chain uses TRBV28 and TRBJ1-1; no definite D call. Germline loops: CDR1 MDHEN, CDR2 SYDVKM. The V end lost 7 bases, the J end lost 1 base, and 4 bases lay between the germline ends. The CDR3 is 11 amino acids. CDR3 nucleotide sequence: TGTGCCAGCACCTCGAACACTGAAGCTTTCTTT. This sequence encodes CASTSNTEAFF.

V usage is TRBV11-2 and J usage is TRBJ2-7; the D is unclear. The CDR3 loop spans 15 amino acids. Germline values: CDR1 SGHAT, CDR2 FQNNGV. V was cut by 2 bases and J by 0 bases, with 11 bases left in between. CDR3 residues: CASSLRAHSSYEQYF. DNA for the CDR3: TGTGCCAGCAGCTTAAGAGCCCACAGCTCCTACGAGCAGTACTTC.

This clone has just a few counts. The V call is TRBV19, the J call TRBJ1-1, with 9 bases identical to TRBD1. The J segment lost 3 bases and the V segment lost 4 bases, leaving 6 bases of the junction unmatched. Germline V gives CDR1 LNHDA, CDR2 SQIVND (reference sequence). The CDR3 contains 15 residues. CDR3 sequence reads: CASSKGQGVYTEAFF. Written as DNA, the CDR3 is TGTGCCAGTAGTAAGGGACAGGGAGTTTACACTGAAGCTTTCTTT.

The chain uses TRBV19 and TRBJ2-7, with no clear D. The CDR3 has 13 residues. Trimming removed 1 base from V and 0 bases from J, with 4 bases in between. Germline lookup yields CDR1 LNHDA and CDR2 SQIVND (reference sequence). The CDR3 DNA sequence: TGTGCCAGTAGTATAGTCTTCTCCTACGAGCAGTACTTC. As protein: CASSIVFSYEQYF. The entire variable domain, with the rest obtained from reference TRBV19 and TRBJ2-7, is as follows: DGGITQSPKYLFRKEGQNVTLSCEQNLNHDAMYWYRQDPGQGLRLIYYSQIVNDFQKGDIAEGYSVSREKKESFPLTVTSAQKNPTAFYLCASSIVFSYEQYFGPGTRLTVT.

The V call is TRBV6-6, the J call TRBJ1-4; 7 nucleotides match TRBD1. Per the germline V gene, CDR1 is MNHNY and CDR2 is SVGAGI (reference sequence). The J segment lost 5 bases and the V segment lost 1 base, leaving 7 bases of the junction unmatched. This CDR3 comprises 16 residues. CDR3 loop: CASSYWVGTANEKLFF. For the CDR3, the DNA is TGTGCCAGCAGTTACTGGGTCGGGACAGCAAATGAAAAACTGTTTTTT.

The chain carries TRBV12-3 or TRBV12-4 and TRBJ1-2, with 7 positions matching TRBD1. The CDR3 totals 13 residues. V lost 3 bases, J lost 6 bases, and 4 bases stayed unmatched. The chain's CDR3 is CASSLGQLNGYTF. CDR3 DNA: TGTGCCAGCAGTTTGGGACAGCTAAATGGCTACACCTTC.

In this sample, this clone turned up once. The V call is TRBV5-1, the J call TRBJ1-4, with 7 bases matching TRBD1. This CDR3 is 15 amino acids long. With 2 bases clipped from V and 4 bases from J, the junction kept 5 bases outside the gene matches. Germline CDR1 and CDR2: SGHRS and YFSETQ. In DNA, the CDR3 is TGCGCCAGCAGCTTACAGGGGACGGTTAATGAAAAACTGTTTTTT. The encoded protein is CASSLQGTVNEKLFF.

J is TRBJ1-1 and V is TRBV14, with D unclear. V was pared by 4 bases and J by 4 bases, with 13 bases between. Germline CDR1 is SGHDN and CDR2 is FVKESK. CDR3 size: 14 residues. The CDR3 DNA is TGTGCCAGCAGCCCCTATGTAAGAGGCACTGAAGCTTTCTTT. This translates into CASSPYVRGTEAFF.

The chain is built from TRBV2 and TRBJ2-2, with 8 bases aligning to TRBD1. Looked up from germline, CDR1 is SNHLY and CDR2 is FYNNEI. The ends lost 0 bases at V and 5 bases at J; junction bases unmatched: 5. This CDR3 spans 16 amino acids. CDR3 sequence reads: CASSEAGQGGTGELFF. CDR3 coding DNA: TGTGCCAGCAGTGAAGCCGGACAGGGAGGAACCGGGGAGCTGTTTTTT.

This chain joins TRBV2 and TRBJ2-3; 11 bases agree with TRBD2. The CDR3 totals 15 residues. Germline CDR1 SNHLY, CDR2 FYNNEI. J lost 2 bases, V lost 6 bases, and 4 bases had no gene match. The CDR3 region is CASSLSGGATDTQYF. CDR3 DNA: TGTGCCAGCAGCCTTAGCGGGGGGGCCACAGATACGCAGTATTTT.

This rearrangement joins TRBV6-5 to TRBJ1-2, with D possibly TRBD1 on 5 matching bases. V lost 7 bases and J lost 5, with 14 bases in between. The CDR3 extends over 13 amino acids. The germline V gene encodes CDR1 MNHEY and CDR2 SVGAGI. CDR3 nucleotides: TGTGCCAGCAAGCAGGGCCTAATTTATGGCTACACCTTC. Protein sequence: CASKQGLIYGYTF.

CDR3 DNA sequence: TGTGCCAGCAGTTTAGAGAGTCAGCCCCAGCATTTT. As protein: CASSLESQPQHF. The chain couples TRBV12-3 or TRBV12-4 to TRBJ1-5; D call uncertain. The CDR3 has 12 amino acids. V was trimmed by 1 base and J by 6 bases, leaving 4 bases between them.

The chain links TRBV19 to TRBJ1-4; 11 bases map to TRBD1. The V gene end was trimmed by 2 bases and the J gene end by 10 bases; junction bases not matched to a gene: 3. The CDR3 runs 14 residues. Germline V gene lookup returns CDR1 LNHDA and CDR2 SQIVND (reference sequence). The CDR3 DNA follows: TGTGCCAGTAGTATATCCGGGACAGGGGGAAAACTGTTTTTT. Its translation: CASSISGTGGKLFF.

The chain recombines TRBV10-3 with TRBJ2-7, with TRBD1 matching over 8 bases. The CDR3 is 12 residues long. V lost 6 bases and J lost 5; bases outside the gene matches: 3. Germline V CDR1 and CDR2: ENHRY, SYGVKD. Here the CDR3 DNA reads TGTGCCATCAGGGACAGGGACGACGAGCAGTACTTC. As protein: CAIRDRDDEQYF.

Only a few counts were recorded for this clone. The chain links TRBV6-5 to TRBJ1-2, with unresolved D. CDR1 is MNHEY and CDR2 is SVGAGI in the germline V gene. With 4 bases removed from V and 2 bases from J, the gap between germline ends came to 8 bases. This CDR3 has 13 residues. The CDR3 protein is CASSFGLNYGYTF. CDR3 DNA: TGTGCCAGCAGTTTCGGACTCAACTATGGCTACACCTTC.

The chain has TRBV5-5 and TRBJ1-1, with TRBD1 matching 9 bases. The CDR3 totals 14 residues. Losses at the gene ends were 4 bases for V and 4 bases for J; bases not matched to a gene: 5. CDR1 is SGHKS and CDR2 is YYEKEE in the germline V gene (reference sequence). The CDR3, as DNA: TGTGCCAGCAGCCAAGCGACAGGGGGCACTGAAGCTTTCTTT. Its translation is CASSQATGGTEAFF.

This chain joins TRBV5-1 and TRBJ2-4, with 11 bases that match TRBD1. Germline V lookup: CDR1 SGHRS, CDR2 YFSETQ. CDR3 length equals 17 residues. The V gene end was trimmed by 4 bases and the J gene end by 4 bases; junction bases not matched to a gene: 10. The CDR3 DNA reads TGCGCCAGCAGCGCCGGACCGGGGACAGGGGGTAAAAACATTCAGTACTTC. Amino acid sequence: CASSAGPGTGGKNIQYF.

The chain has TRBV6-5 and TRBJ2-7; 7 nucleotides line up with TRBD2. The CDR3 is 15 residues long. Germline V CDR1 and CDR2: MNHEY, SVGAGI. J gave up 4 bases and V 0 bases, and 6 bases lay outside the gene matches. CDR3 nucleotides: TGTGCCAGCAGTTACTCCTCTAGCGGAGGATACGAGCAGTACTTC. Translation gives CASSYSSSGGYEQYF.

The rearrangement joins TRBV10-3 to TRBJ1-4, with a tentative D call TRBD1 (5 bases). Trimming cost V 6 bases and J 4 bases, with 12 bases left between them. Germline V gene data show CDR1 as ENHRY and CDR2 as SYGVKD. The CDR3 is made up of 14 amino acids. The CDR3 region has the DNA TGTGCCATCAGAAGCACAGGATTTAATGAAAAACTGTTTTTT. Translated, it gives CAIRSTGFNEKLFF.

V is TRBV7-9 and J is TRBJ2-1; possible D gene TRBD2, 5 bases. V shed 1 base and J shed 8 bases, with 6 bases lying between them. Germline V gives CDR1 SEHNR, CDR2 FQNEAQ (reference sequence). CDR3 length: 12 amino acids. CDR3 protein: CASSLVRDEQFF. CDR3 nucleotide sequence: TGTGCCAGCAGCTTAGTGCGGGATGAGCAGTTCTTC.

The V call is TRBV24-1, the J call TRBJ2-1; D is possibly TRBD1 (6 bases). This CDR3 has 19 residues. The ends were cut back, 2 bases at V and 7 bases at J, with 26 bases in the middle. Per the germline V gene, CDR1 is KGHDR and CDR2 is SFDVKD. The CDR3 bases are TGTGCCACCAGTGATTCCAGGGTGCCCCAGGGGTCAGGGGTGAATGAGCAGTTCTTC. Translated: CATSDSRVPQGSGVNEQFF.